These 30 T cell receptor beta chains share one sample of origin, sequenced in a study of blood T cells in healthy people across ages. Primers used in a second PCR of roughly 7 to 11 cycles were a sample-barcoded 5' primer and a J-beta primer mix. From the 5' RACE reads, TCRdb called clonotypes with MiXCR, one entry per CDR3 protein. The table has around 800,000 distinct CDR3 sequences, roughly 50% seen once. The material sequenced was blood. Receptors were obtained from an elderly man in good health.

This clonotype showed up just a few times. The V gene is TRBV6-2 or TRBV6-3, the J gene TRBJ2-5; 11 bases line up with TRBD2. The assigned J gene may be wrong: the sequence end matches TRBJ2-7 better. Germline V gives CDR1 MNHEY, CDR2 SVGEGT. This CDR3 has 19 residues. CDR3 residues: CASSYTSLLTSGRFNEQYF. CDR3 coding DNA: TGTGCCAGCAGTTACACGAGCCTACTTACTAGCGGGAGATTCAACGAGCAGTACTTC.

The chain is built from TRBV2 and TRBJ1-1, with 7 bases fitting TRBD1. The CDR3 runs to 14 residues. The trim removed 1 base at V and 4 bases at J, leaving 3 bases unmatched. In germline, CDR1 is SNHLY, CDR2 FYNNEI. CDR3 region: CASSEVRGSTEAFF. CDR3 sequence (DNA): TGTGCCAGCAGTGAAGTCAGGGGGTCCACTGAAGCTTTCTTT.

The chain is built from TRBV10-3 and TRBJ2-3; 7 bases match TRBD2. Germline assignment: CDR1 ENHRY and CDR2 SYGVKD. Trimming at V came to 3 bases and at J to 4 bases, leaving 7 bases not matched to a gene. This CDR3 region has 15 residues. CDR3 residues: CAISDPSLAADTQYF. The CDR3, as DNA: TGTGCCATCAGTGACCCGAGCCTAGCGGCAGATACGCAGTATTTT.

J is TRBJ2-3 and V is TRBV6-2 or TRBV6-3; D is uncertain. Trimming cost V 7 bases and J 2 bases, with 13 bases left between them. Germline V gives CDR1 MNHEY, CDR2 SVGEGT. There are 14 residues in the CDR3. CDR3 nucleotides: TGTGCCAGCACTAGTGGGCAATACACAGATACGCAGTATTTT. This gives the protein CASTSGQYTDTQYF.

The chain links TRBV6-4 to TRBJ2-3, with TRBD1 matching over 10 bases. V gave up 2 bases and J gave up 2 bases; unmatched junction bases: 1. The CDR3 totals 15 residues. The germline gives CDR1 MRHNA, CDR2 SNTAGT. The chain's CDR3 is CASSDGTGATDTQYF. Here the CDR3 DNA reads TGTGCCAGCAGTGACGGGACAGGGGCCACAGATACGCAGTATTTT.

The chain is built from TRBV20-1 and TRBJ1-4; possibly TRBD1 for D (5 bases). The germline gives CDR1 DFQATT, CDR2 SNEGSKA (reference sequence). The CDR3 has 17 residues. The V end was cut by 1 base, the J end by 3 bases, with 18 bases between. The CDR3 spells CSARGDGWWVANEKLFF. CDR3 coding DNA: TGCAGTGCTAGAGGGGACGGGTGGTGGGTGGCTAATGAAAAACTGTTTTTT.

Concerning this clonotype: At one boundary the junction diverges from the germline segment, which might be a read error. The chain uses TRBV27 and TRBJ2-7; 10 bases fit TRBD1. This CDR3 comprises 15 residues. Germline V CDR1 and CDR2: MNHEY, SMNVEV (reference sequence). DNA of the CDR3: TGTGCCAGCACCTTAAGACAGGGGGCTGCCTACGTGCAGTACTTC. It yields the protein CASTLRQGAAYVQYF.

This clonotype was seen at least ten times. The rearrangement joins TRBV6-2 or TRBV6-3 to TRBJ2-1; tentatively, D is TRBD2 (6 bases). The germline CDR1 and CDR2 sequences are MNHEY and SVGEGT. V lost 6 bases to trimming and J lost 4 bases, with 13 bases between them. CDR3 length equals 14 residues. The CDR3 spells CASSQGLLYNEQFF. CDR3 coding DNA: TGTGCCAGCAGCCAGGGACTCCTTTACAATGAGCAGTTCTTC.

J is TRBJ1-5 and V is TRBV6-5; TRBD1 is a possible D gene (6 bases). CDR1 and CDR2 (germline): MNHEY, SVGAGI. The V and J ends lost 6 bases and 7 bases respectively, with 13 bases between them. The CDR3 length is 13 residues. The CDR3 is CASREQGDQPQHF. DNA of the CDR3: TGTGCCAGCAGAGAACAGGGTGACCAGCCCCAGCATTTT.

The chain links TRBV12-3 or TRBV12-4 to TRBJ2-4, with D uncertain. This CDR3 has 13 amino acids. The V gene lost 7 bases and the J gene lost 5 bases, with 12 bases spanning the gap. The CDR3 sequence is CASTFRFENIQYF. DNA of the CDR3: TGTGCCAGCACCTTTAGGTTTGAAAACATTCAGTACTTC.

This clonotype has only a few counts. V and J are TRBV24-1 and TRBJ2-5; D is perhaps TRBD2 (5 bases). V dropped 3 bases and J dropped 4 bases, with 14 bases sitting between them. The CDR3 spans 15 residues. CDR1 KGHDR and CDR2 SFDVKD come from the germline V gene. The CDR3: CATSDPGLIRETQYF. Here the CDR3 DNA reads TGTGCCACCAGTGATCCCGGACTTATTCGAGAGACCCAGTACTTC.

The chain is built from TRBV21-1 and TRBJ2-3; the table's D call TRBD2 went unverified against the DNA. TRBV21-1 is tagged as a pseudogene. This CDR3 region has 16 residues. The CDR3 DNA sequence: TGTGCCAGCAGCAAACAGAAGCGGGAGGGCGCAGATACGCAGTATTTT. Its protein is CASSKQKREGADTQYF.

Only a few counts were recorded for this clonotype. The chain employs TRBV29-1 and TRBJ1-2; 8 nucleotides agree with TRBD1. Germline-derived CDR1 and CDR2 are SQVTM and ANQGSEA. Losses at the gene ends were 7 bases for V and 2 bases for J; bases not matched to a gene: 9. CDR3 length equals 14 residues. The DNA for the CDR3 is TGCAGCGCCCGGGGGGGACAGGCCAACTATGGCTACACCTTC. Amino acid sequence: CSARGGQANYGYTF.

This chain joins TRBV7-2 and TRBJ2-7; D is undetermined. CDR1 and CDR2 (germline): SGHTA, FQGNSA. The CDR3 is 16 amino acids. V was cut by 3 bases and J by 0 bases, with 15 bases left in between. CDR3 bases: TGTGCCAGCAGCTTGTTGAACGCAAGGAGCTCCTACGAGCAGTACTTC. Amino acid sequence: CASSLLNARSSYEQYF.

V usage is TRBV20-1 and J usage is TRBJ2-7; either TRBD1 or TRBD2 may supply D (5 bases each). CDR1 and CDR2 (germline): DFQATT, SNEGSKA (reference sequence). V dropped 2 bases and J dropped 10 bases, with 15 bases sitting between them. This CDR3 contains 12 residues. This CDR3 is CSARSGLATQYF. DNA of the CDR3: TGCAGTGCTAGATCGGGGCTGGCAACCCAGTACTTC.

The chain carries TRBV6-5 and TRBJ2-7; D might be TRBD1 (6 bases). The CDR3 spans 14 residues. CDR1 and CDR2 (germline): MNHEY, SVGAGI. Trimming cost V 2 bases and J 1 base, with 9 bases left between them. CDR3 amino acids: CASSYGQISYEQYF. Written as DNA, the CDR3 is TGTGCCAGCAGTTACGGACAGATATCCTACGAGCAGTACTTC.

The chain is built from TRBV14 and TRBJ1-6, with no clear D. Looked up from germline, CDR1 is SGHDN and CDR2 is FVKESK. CDR3 length: 15 amino acids. The V end was cut by 4 bases, the J end by 3 bases, with 10 bases between. DNA for the CDR3: TGTGCCAGCAGCCGCTCGGGTTTCTATAATTCACCCCTCCACTTT. Protein sequence: CASSRSGFYNSPLHF.

The rearrangement links TRBV29-1 to TRBJ1-1, with a possible D match to TRBD1 (5 bases). The V gene's germline CDR1 is SQVTM and CDR2 ANQGSEA. CDR3 size: 17 residues. The V and J ends lost 7 bases and 1 base respectively, with 25 bases between them. CDR3 amino acids: CSADPFGGDWWNTEAFF. The CDR3 DNA reads TGCAGCGCCGATCCTTTTGGAGGGGATTGGTGGAACACTGAAGCTTTCTTT.

The chain couples TRBV20-1 to TRBJ1-1, with 7 bases lining up with TRBD1. CDR1 is DFQATT, CDR2 SNEGSKA, per germline (reference sequence). The V and J ends lost 5 bases and 1 base, in that order; junction bases with no gene match: 10. The CDR3 length is 15 residues. The CDR3 is CSAHRGTAGNTEAFF. Here the CDR3 DNA reads TGCAGTGCTCACAGAGGGACAGCCGGGAACACTGAAGCTTTCTTT.

V usage is TRBV7-2 and J usage is TRBJ2-3, with 8 positions matching TRBD2. This CDR3 comprises 17 residues. In germline, CDR1 is SGHTA, CDR2 FQGNSA. The J segment lost 2 bases and the V segment lost 1 base, leaving 8 bases of the junction unmatched. The CDR3 coding sequence is TGTGCCAGCAGCTTAGGGACTAGCCGCCCAGCCACAGATACGCAGTATTTT. As protein: CASSLGTSRPATDTQYF. Looking up the rest from reference TRBV7-2 and TRBJ2-3 gives the full variable domain: GAGVSQSPSNKVTEKGKDVELRCDPISGHTALYWYRQSLGQGLEFLIYFQGNSAPDKSGLPSDRFSAERTGGSVSTLTIQRTQQEDSAVYLCASSLGTSRPATDTQYFGPGTRLTVL.

V usage is TRBV6-1 and J usage is TRBJ2-1, with 7 bases fitting TRBD2. CDR1 MNHNS and CDR2 SASEGT come from the germline V gene. The CDR3 sequence is 16 residues long. V lost 8 bases, J lost 2 bases, and 12 bases stayed unmatched. CDR3 in amino acids: CASSRGGRGTYNEQFF. The CDR3 DNA follows: TGTGCCAGCTCTCGAGGCGGGAGAGGAACCTACAATGAGCAGTTCTTC.

The chain carries TRBV21-1 and TRBJ2-7; TRBD2 reflects the table's D call only, with no check against the DNA. The DNA end lines up better with TRBJ2-1; the J call may be wrong. TRBV21-1 represents a pseudogene. The CDR3 is 19 residues long. CDR3 sequence (DNA): TGTGCCAGCAGCAAAAAGGAAGCGGGGGGACTCCTGTTTTACTATGAGCAGTTCTTC. It codes for CASSKKEAGGLLFYYEQFF.

The J gene is TRBJ2-7, the V gene TRBV7-2, with D maybe TRBD1 (6 bases). Germline V gives CDR1 SGHTA, CDR2 FQGNSA. The length of the CDR3 is 16 residues. V was cut by 5 bases and J by 1 base, with 18 bases left in between. CDR3 loop: CASSPDTGQRSYEQYF. The CDR3 DNA reads as TGTGCCAGCAGCCCCGACACAGGGCAAAGGTCCTACGAGCAGTACTTC.

The V call is TRBV6-5, the J call TRBJ2-1; D tentatively reads TRBD1 or TRBD2 (7 bases each). Germline CDR1 MNHEY, CDR2 SVGAGI. This CDR3 spans 16 amino acids. The V end was cut by 2 bases, the J end by 5 bases, with 16 bases between. The CDR3 sequence: CASSYLSQGGHNEQFF. For the CDR3, the DNA is TGTGCCAGCAGTTACCTAAGTCAGGGGGGGCACAATGAGCAGTTCTTC.

The chain links TRBV6-1 to TRBJ1-6; D unclear. This CDR3 region has 15 residues. Germline V CDR1 and CDR2: MNHNS, SASEGT. Between the trimmed V and J ends, which lost 4 bases and 7 bases, there was a span of 14 bases. CDR3 coding DNA: TGTGCCAGCAGTGTAACAGACTCTAGGAATTCACCCCTCCACTTT. It is translated as CASSVTDSRNSPLHF.

The chain links TRBV29-1 to TRBJ2-7, with 9 bases that match TRBD2. This CDR3 comprises 12 residues. Germline lookup yields CDR1 SQVTM and CDR2 ANQGSEA. Losses at the gene ends were 6 bases for V and 4 bases for J; bases not matched to a gene: 4. CDR3 amino acids: CSVYLAGYEQYF. Here the CDR3 DNA reads TGCAGCGTCTATCTAGCGGGGTACGAGCAGTACTTC.

This chain connects TRBV2 to TRBJ2-7, with TRBD2 matching over 11 bases. The better agreement between TRBJ2-4 and the DNA end casts doubt on the J call. The CDR3 totals 17 residues. In germline, CDR1 is SNHLY, CDR2 FYNNEI. CDR3 region: CASSRLAGLETKNIQYF. CDR3 in DNA: TGTGCCAGCAGTCGACTAGCGGGATTGGAGACCAAAAACATTCAGTACTTC.

V and J are TRBV20-1 and TRBJ1-2, with D possibly being TRBD1 (6 bases). CDR3 length: 14 amino acids. Germline V gene lookup returns CDR1 DFQATT and CDR2 SNEGSKA (reference sequence). V lost 6 bases and J lost 4, with 18 bases in between. DNA for the CDR3: TGCAGTGCCCAACAGGGCCAGGTCGCCTATGGCTACACCTTC. Translated, it gives CSAQQGQVAYGYTF.

This clonotype turned up a few times. This rearrangement joins TRBV5-5 to TRBJ2-4, with D perhaps matching TRBD1 or TRBD2 (5 bases each). V lost 0 bases to trimming and J lost 3 bases, with 16 bases between them. CDR3 length: 17 residues. Germline V gene data show CDR1 as SGHKS and CDR2 as YYEKEE (reference sequence). The CDR3 loop is CASSLAGVPGGKNIQYF. The CDR3 bases are TGTGCCAGCAGCTTGGCCGGGGTCCCTGGGGGCAAAAACATTCAGTACTTC.

This clonotype turned up a few times. The chain is built from TRBV27 and TRBJ2-3, with D maybe TRBD1 (5 bases). The CDR3 loop spans 13 amino acids. V shed 8 bases and J shed 4 bases, with 13 bases lying between them. The germline V gene has CDR1 MNHEY and CDR2 SMNVEV (reference sequence). The CDR3 sequence is CASRQWSADTQYF. The CDR3 bases are TGTGCCAGCCGACAGTGGAGCGCAGATACGCAGTATTTT.